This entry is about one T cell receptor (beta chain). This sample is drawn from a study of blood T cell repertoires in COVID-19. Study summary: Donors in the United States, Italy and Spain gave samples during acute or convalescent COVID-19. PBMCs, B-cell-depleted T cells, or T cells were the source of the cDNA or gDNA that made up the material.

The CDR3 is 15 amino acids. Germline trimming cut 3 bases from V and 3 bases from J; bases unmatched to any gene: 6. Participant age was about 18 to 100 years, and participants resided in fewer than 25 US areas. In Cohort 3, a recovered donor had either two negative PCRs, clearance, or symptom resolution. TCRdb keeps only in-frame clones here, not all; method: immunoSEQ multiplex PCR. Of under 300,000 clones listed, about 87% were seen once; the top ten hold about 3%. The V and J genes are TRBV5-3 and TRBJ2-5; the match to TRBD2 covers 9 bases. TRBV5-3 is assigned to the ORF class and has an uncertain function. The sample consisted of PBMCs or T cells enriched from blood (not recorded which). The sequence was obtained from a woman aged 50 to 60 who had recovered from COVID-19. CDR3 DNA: TGTGCCAGAAGCTCGTTAGGACTAGCGAAAGAGACCCAGTACTTC. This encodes CARSSLGLAKETQYF.